Below are 32 T cell receptor beta chains sequenced from a single sample in a study of T-cell memory formation after mild COVID-19. TCRdb reanalysed the 5' RACE reads using MiXCR and keeps one entry per CDR3 protein. The sample lists more than 250,000 distinct CDR3 sequences; around 15% were seen once. The sample consisted of PBMCs or a T cell subset sorted from them (not recorded which). The receptors stem from a man aged 18 to 29 who had mild COVID-19 (a few samples of this study predate the infection). Cell type and time point are not known.

The chain couples TRBV18 to TRBJ1-2; 7 nucleotides match TRBD1. This CDR3 comprises 15 residues. With V trimmed by 5 bases and J by 8 bases, 14 bases remained unmatched. The germline gives CDR1 KGHSH, CDR2 LQKENI. DNA of the CDR3: TGTGCCAGCTCAGGGCCGGGACAGAGAGGAGACGGCTACACCTTC. Translating gives CASSGPGQRGDGYTF.

This clonotype was observed a few times. This chain joins TRBV5-1 and TRBJ2-7, with 8 bases identical to TRBD2. The V segment lost 0 bases and the J segment 0 bases; nucleotides outside the gene matches: 8. The germline CDR1 and CDR2 sequences are SGHRS and YFSETQ. The CDR3 contains 17 residues. The CDR3 sequence is CASSLAVGSGTSYEQYF. The CDR3, as DNA: TGCGCCAGCAGCTTGGCTGTGGGTAGCGGGACCTCCTACGAGCAGTACTTC.

This clonotype was found many times. The V gene is TRBV7-2, the J gene TRBJ1-2; D might be TRBD1 (6 bases). V lost 5 bases and J 4 bases, leaving 11 bases between the germline ends. CDR1 SGHTA and CDR2 FQGNSA come from the germline V gene. CDR3 length: 13 residues. CDR3 DNA: TGTGCCAGCAGCCCGGACAGAACCTATGGCTACACCTTC. Its protein product is CASSPDRTYGYTF.

This clonotype was counted ten times or more. The chain has TRBV7-2 and TRBJ2-5; TRBD1 is a possible D gene (6 bases). The CDR3 spans 11 residues. Germline CDR1 SGHTA, CDR2 FQGNSA. V was cut by 8 bases and J by 5 bases, with 9 bases left in between. The CDR3 loop reads CASLRGETQYF. The CDR3 DNA sequence: TGTGCCAGCCTGAGGGGGGAGACCCAGTACTTC.

The CDR3 loop is CASSPIRRGHYNEQFF. The CDR3 nucleotides are TGTGCCAGCAGCCCGATAAGGAGGGGGCATTACAATGAGCAGTTCTTC. V usage is TRBV7-9 and J usage is TRBJ2-1; D possibly corresponds to TRBD1 (7 bases). The germline CDR1 and CDR2 sequences are SEHNR and FQNEAQ (reference sequence). The CDR3 spans 16 residues. The ends were cut back, 5 bases at V and 4 bases at J, with 18 bases in the middle.

Only a few counts were recorded for this clonotype. The CDR3 nucleotides read TGCAGTGCTAGGGCAGGGGACGTTCGGAACACCATATATTTT. This gives the protein CSARAGDVRNTIYF. This chain joins TRBV20-1 and TRBJ1-3, with TRBD1 as a possible D gene (6 bases). V lost 3 bases and J lost 7, with 16 bases in between. The CDR3 runs to 14 residues. Germline CDR1 is DFQATT and CDR2 is SNEGSKA (reference sequence).

This clonotype was picked up many times. The chain links TRBV5-1 to TRBJ2-1; weak D call: TRBD1 (5 bases). V was clipped by 3 bases and J by 7 bases, with 8 bases between them. The CDR3 is 12 amino acids. From germline, CDR1 is SGHRS and CDR2 YFSETQ. The CDR3 DNA reads TGCGCCAGCAGCTGGGGCTCTAATGAGCAGTTCTTC. Its protein product is CASSWGSNEQFF.

V gene TRBV12-3 or TRBV12-4 combines with J gene TRBJ2-7, with 9 bases identical to TRBD2. CDR3 length equals 15 residues. With 5 bases clipped from V and 3 bases from J, the junction kept 8 bases outside the gene matches. The CDR3 here is CASSTLAGRNYEQYF. The CDR3 region has the DNA TGTGCCAGCAGTACTCTAGCGGGGAGGAACTACGAGCAGTACTTC.

In this sample, this clonotype turned up a few times. V usage is TRBV27 and J usage is TRBJ1-6; D is uncertain. The CDR3 is 15 amino acids. The germline V gene has CDR1 MNHEY and CDR2 SMNVEV (reference sequence). Trimming removed 6 bases from V and 6 bases from J, with 15 bases in between. The CDR3 sequence: CASSPQRAGNSPLHF. The DNA of the CDR3 is TGTGCCAGCAGCCCTCAGAGGGCTGGTAATTCACCCCTCCACTTT.

Only a few counts were recorded for this clonotype. V and J are TRBV7-9 and TRBJ1-2; 9 bases align to TRBD1. The CDR3 has 15 residues. In germline, CDR1 is SEHNR, CDR2 FQNEAQ (reference sequence). V shed 1 base, J shed 4 bases, and the junction held 4 bases outside the gene matches. The CDR3 protein is CASSLVGTGTYGYTF. The CDR3 bases are TGTGCCAGCAGCTTAGTTGGGACAGGGACCTATGGCTACACCTTC.

CDR3 nucleotides: TGTGCCAGCAGCTTCAGAGCCTCTCCCGGAAACACCATATATTTT. This translates into CASSFRASPGNTIYF. The chain links TRBV7-9 to TRBJ1-3; no firm D call. Trimming pared 3 bases from V and 4 bases from J, leaving 13 bases between. Germline CDR1 SEHNR, CDR2 FQNEAQ (reference sequence). The CDR3 is made up of 15 amino acids.

This clonotype was observed many times. J is TRBJ1-1 and V is TRBV19, with TRBD1 as a possible D gene (5 bases). Germline CDR1 LNHDA, CDR2 SQIVND (reference sequence). The CDR3 covers 14 residues. With 7 bases removed from V and 4 bases from J, the gap between germline ends came to 16 bases. CDR3 protein: CASTPGIGGTEAFF. The CDR3 DNA follows: TGTGCCAGTACCCCCGGGATTGGGGGCACTGAAGCTTTCTTT.

This clonotype was counted a few times. The V gene is TRBV7-9, the J gene TRBJ2-4, with 15 bases that match TRBD2. Losses at the gene ends were 4 bases for V and 3 bases for J; bases not matched to a gene: 10. Germline CDR1 and CDR2: SEHNR and FQNEAQ (reference sequence). This CDR3 has 19 residues. CDR3 residues: CASSSLRTSGGADKNIQYF. The CDR3, as DNA: TGTGCCAGCAGCTCCCTCCGGACTAGCGGGGGGGCCGACAAAAACATTCAGTACTTC.

This chain links TRBV18 with TRBJ2-3; D possibly corresponds to TRBD2 (5 bases). This CDR3 spans 13 amino acids. CDR1 and CDR2 (germline): KGHSH, LQKENI. Deletions cut 3 bases from V and 15 bases from J, with 19 bases between. CDR3 DNA sequence: TGTGCCAGCTCACCCTCAGGACTCAACCGGGCCTATTTT. It translates to CASSPSGLNRAYF.

In its sample, this clonotype was seen once. This chain links TRBV5-1 with TRBJ2-5, with TRBD1 matching 8 bases. Germline V gene data show CDR1 as SGHRS and CDR2 as YFSETQ. CDR3 length equals 14 residues. The V segment lost 4 bases and the J segment 5 bases; nucleotides outside the gene matches: 7. CDR3: CASSPGGSMETQYF. CDR3 bases: TGCGCCAGCAGCCCAGGGGGCTCGATGGAGACCCAGTACTTC.

Comment on this clonotype: An end of the junction does not agree with germline; a read error may underlie this. The genes are TRBV20-1 and TRBJ2-3, with TRBD2 matching over 15 bases. This CDR3 is 15 amino acids long. CDR1 and CDR2 (germline): DFQATT, SNEGSKA (reference sequence). Written as DNA, the CDR3 is TGCAGTGCCAGAGGGACTAGCGGGGGGTGGGATACGCAGTATTTT. The encoded protein is CSARGTSGGWDTQYF.

This clonotype has ten or more counts. The V call is TRBV12-3 or TRBV12-4, the J call TRBJ1-5; D remains ambiguous. Trimming stripped 5 bases from V and 7 bases from J, with 15 bases between. The CDR3 length is 14 residues. In DNA, the CDR3 is TGTGCCAGCAGTAGGTCGTTAGGAGAGCAGCCCCAGCATTTT. Encoded protein: CASSRSLGEQPQHF.

This clonotype was observed a few times. V usage is TRBV6-1 and J usage is TRBJ2-7; TRBD2 matches 13 bases. This CDR3 is 16 amino acids long. Trimming took 7 bases from V and 2 from J; bases not matched to a gene: 8. Germline values: CDR1 MNHNS, CDR2 SASEGT. This CDR3 is CASNPGLAGPTYEQYF. The CDR3 DNA sequence: TGTGCCAGCAACCCGGGACTAGCGGGGCCGACCTACGAGCAGTACTTC.

CDR3 loop: CASSFDGERRETQYF. DNA for the CDR3: TGCGCCAGCAGCTTTGACGGTGAGAGAAGAGAGACCCAGTACTTC. The chain combines TRBV5-1 with TRBJ2-5; no reliable D call. Trimming cost V 2 bases and J 4 bases, with 15 bases left between them. The CDR3 has 15 amino acids. In germline, CDR1 is SGHRS, CDR2 YFSETQ.

This clonotype was seen ten or more times. The CDR3 spells CASSLSQGSYNEQFF. In DNA form, the CDR3 reads TGTGCCAGCAGCTTGAGTCAGGGATCCTACAATGAGCAGTTCTTC. The chain joins TRBV5-4 to TRBJ2-1; maybe TRBD1 (5 bases). CDR1 and CDR2 (germline): SGHNT, YYREEE (reference sequence). The CDR3 sequence is 15 residues long. The germline V and J ends were trimmed by 1 base and 1 base, with 9 bases remaining between them. The variable domain in full, with the rest retrieved from reference TRBV5-4 and TRBJ2-1, is ETGVTQSPTHLIKTRGQQVTLRCSSQSGHNTVSWYQQALGQGPQFIFQYYREEENGRGNFPPRFSGLQFPNYSSELNVNALELDDSALYLCASSLSQGSYNEQFFGPGTRLTVL.

The chain carries TRBV7-8 and TRBJ2-5, with D perhaps matching TRBD2 (6 bases). Germline V lookup: CDR1 SGHVS, CDR2 FQNEAQ. V lost 7 bases and J 12 bases, leaving 21 bases between the germline ends. The CDR3 length is 13 residues. The CDR3 region has the DNA TGTGCCAGCACCCAGGAAACGGGACTCAGGGAGTACTTC. This translates into CASTQETGLREYF.

The chain carries TRBV12-3 or TRBV12-4 and TRBJ2-3; D may be TRBD2 (6 bases). Between the trimmed V and J ends, which lost 6 bases and 5 bases, there was a span of 12 bases. This CDR3 has 13 residues. The CDR3 nucleotides read TGTGCCAGCAGCACCGGGACTCGAGATACGCAGTATTTT. It codes for CASSTGTRDTQYF.

The chain is built from TRBV5-1 and TRBJ2-7; 9 nucleotides agree with TRBD2. The CDR3 length is 14 residues. With V trimmed by 7 bases and J by 2 bases, 7 bases remained unmatched. Germline CDR1 SGHRS, CDR2 YFSETQ. The CDR3 loop is CASGAGGGPYEQYF. In DNA, the CDR3 is TGCGCCAGCGGTGCGGGGGGGGGCCCCTACGAGCAGTACTTC.

This clonotype has a handful of counts. The chain recombines TRBV9 with TRBJ2-3; D possibly corresponds to TRBD2 (6 bases). V was clipped by 0 bases and J by 4 bases, with 9 bases between them. The germline V gene encodes CDR1 SGDLS and CDR2 YYNGEE. The CDR3 has 14 amino acids. CDR3 sequence reads: CASSVGGVADTQYF. CDR3 nucleotide sequence: TGTGCCAGCAGCGTAGGGGGGGTCGCAGATACGCAGTATTTT.

V usage is TRBV12-3 or TRBV12-4 and J usage is TRBJ1-5, with 8 bases matching TRBD1. The CDR3 runs 18 residues. The J segment lost 6 bases and the V segment lost 7 bases, leaving 20 bases of the junction unmatched. CDR3 sequence: CASTLGQDVTGGTQPQHF. CDR3 nucleotide sequence: TGTGCCAGCACCTTGGGACAGGACGTAACCGGCGGGACTCAGCCCCAGCATTTT.

This clonotype was counted between two and nine times. The rearrangement links TRBV4-1 to TRBJ2-5; D is uncertain. The V end was cut by 6 bases, the J end by 1 base, with 15 bases between. The length of the CDR3 is 15 residues. Germline CDR1 is MGHRA and CDR2 is YSYEKL. The CDR3 DNA reads as TGCGCCAGCAGTTCATCGGGTTCCGTCCAAGAGACCCAGTACTTC. This codes for CASSSSGSVQETQYF.

The chain carries TRBV28 and TRBJ1-1; 9 bases align to TRBD1. Per germline, CDR1 MDHEN and CDR2 SYDVKM. V shed 5 bases, J shed 7 bases, and the junction held 11 bases outside the gene matches. CDR3 length: 15 amino acids. CDR3 nucleotides: TGTGCCAGCAGTCCCTTGATGGACAGGGGAATTGAAGCTTTCTTT. Its protein is CASSPLMDRGIEAFF.

This clonotype showed up many times. The chain couples TRBV12-3 or TRBV12-4 to TRBJ2-4; no firm D call. The CDR3 length is 14 residues. V was cut by 3 bases and J by 0 bases, with 6 bases left in between. The CDR3 spells CASSFGLAKNIQYF. For the CDR3, the DNA is TGTGCCAGCAGTTTTGGGCTAGCCAAAAACATTCAGTACTTC.

In its sample, this clonotype was seen many times. At one end, the junction sequence differs from germline, possibly due to a read error. The CDR3 region has the DNA TGTGCCAGCAGCCTTGGGACAGGCCCGGATACGCAGTATTTT. As protein: CASSLGTGPDTQYF. This chain connects TRBV5-1 to TRBJ2-3; 8 bases fit TRBD1. The CDR3 has 14 amino acids. The germline CDR1 and CDR2 sequences are SGHRS and YFSETQ.

This sequence joins TRBV6-6 and TRBJ1-2; TRBD1 might be the D (6 bases). This CDR3 contains 18 residues. CDR1 and CDR2 from the germline V gene are MNHNY and SVGAGI (reference sequence). Between the trimmed V and J ends, which lost 6 bases and 7 bases, there was a span of 30 bases. CDR3 loop: CASSHGLTGTLRVAGYTF. The CDR3 region has the DNA TGTGCCAGCAGCCACGGATTAACCGGGACACTCCGAGTTGCTGGCTACACCTTC.

This clonotype was seen a few times. Its ends do not fully match the called genes, so a read error is possible. This chain links TRBV28 with TRBJ2-1, with 8 bases fitting TRBD2. The CDR3 is 13 amino acids. Germline CDR1 and CDR2: MDHEN and SYDVKM. The CDR3 is CASSSTPGGPRGF. The CDR3 coding sequence is TGTGCCAGCAGTTCGACCCCGGGGGGGCCAAGAGGCTTC.

The gene calls are TRBV7-2 and TRBJ1-5, with TRBD1 as a possible D gene (5 bases). Germline V gives CDR1 SGHTA, CDR2 FQGNSA. This CDR3 comprises 16 residues. Trimming removed 7 bases from V and 3 bases from J, with 19 bases in between. CDR3 bases: TGTGCCAGCACCCGTGGTCCCGACAGAACCAATCAGCCCCAGCATTTT. It specifies CASTRGPDRTNQPQHF.